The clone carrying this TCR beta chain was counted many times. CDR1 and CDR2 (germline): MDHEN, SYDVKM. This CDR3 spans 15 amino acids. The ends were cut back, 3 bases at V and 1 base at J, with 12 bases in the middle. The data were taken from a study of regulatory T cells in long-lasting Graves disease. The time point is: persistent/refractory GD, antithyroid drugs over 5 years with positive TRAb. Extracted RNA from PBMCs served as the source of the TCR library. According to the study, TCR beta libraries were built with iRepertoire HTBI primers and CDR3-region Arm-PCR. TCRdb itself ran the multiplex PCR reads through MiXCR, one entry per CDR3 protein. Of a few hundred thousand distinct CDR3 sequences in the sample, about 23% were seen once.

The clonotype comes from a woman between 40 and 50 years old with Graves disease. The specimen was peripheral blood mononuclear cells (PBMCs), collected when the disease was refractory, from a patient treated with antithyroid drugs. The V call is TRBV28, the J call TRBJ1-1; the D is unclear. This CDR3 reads CASSLSDLGNTEAFF. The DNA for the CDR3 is TGTGCCAGCAGTTTGTCCGATTTGGGGAACACTGAAGCTTTCTTT.